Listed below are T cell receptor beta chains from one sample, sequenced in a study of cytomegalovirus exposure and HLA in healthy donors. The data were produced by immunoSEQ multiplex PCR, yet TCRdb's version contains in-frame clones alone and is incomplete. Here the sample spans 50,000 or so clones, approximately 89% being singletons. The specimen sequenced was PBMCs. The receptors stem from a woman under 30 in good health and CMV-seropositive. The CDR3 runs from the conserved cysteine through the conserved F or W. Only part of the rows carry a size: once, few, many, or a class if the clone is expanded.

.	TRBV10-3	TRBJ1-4	CATRDSLNEKLFF
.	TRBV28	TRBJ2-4	CASSLSRVTLAKNIQYF
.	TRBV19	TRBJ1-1	CASTRQGFEAFF
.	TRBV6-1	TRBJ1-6	CASSEELNSPLHF
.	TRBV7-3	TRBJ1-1	CASSFRGNTEAFF
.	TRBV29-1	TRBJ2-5	CSVESHLWTGNGETQYF
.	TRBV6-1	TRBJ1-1	CASSERGRNTEAFF
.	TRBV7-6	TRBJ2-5	CASSGDGLSGGAGQETQYF
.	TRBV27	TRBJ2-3	CASSAKGGTDTQYF
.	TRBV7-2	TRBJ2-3	CASSFSGGNTDTQYF
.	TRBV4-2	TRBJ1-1	CASSPSRVQGANTEAFF
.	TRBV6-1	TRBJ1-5	CASRSQGQAQAPQHF
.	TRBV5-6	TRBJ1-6	CASSYHGGNSPLHF
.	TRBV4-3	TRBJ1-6	CASSQGGGYNSPLHF
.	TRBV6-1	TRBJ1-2	CASSYSGGNYGYTF
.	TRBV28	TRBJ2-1	CASSLRRGRSNEQFF
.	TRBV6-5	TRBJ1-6	CASSYALTGLLTPLHF
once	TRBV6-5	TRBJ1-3	CASSYDTGSGNTIYF
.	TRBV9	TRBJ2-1	CASSVGGENEQFF
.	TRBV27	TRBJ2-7	CASSLLASYEQYF
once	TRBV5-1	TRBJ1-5	CASSEGTANQPQHF
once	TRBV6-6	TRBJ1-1	CASRSPGQGRAFF
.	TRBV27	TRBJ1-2	CASSRDRDTLYTF
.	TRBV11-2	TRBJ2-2	CASSQSRSGELFF
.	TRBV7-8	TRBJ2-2	CASSKAPGTYTGELFF
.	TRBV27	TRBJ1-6	CASSLRTGVGNSPLHF
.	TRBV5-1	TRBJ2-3	CASSLPSGGTDTQYF
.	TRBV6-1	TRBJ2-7	CASSDSSYEQYF
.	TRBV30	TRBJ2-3	CAWRGRLYTDTQYF
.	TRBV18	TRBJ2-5	CASSPRASGVETQYF
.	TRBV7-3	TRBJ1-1	CASSLWGEDTEAFF
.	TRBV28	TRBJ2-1	CASSLLKRGGPYEQFF
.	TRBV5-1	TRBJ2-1	CASSSTGGSGYNEQFF
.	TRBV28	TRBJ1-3	CASSRTGGVSGNTIYF
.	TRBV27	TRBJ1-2	CASGQGGYGYTF
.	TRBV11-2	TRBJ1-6	CASIPNRANSPLHF
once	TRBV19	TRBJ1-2	CASGPWGQGNGYTF
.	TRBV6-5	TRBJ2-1	CASSYVLRAHNEQFF
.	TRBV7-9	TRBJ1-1	CASSQRALTAGVTEAFF
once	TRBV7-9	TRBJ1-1	CASSFALGRDTEAFF
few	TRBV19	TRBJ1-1	CASSIAAGATEAFF
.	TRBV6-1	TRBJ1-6	CASRYRVGSPLHF
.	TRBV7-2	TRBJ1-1	CASSLRQGLAEAFF
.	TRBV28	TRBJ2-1	CASSFPGQGAHEQFF
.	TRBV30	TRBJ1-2	CALGRDSDSPNYGYTF
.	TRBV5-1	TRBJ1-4	CASSQDRGVEKLFF
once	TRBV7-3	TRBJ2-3	CASSPGRPPDTQYF
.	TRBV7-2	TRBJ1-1	CASSFRTGGLGTEAFF
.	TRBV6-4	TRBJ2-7	CASSELLEGGPQIYEQYF
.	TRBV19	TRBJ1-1	CASRYGESTEAFF
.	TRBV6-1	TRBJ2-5	CASSDLARRLSQETQYF
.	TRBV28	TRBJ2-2	CASSLQNTGELFF
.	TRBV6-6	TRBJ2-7	CASSSAYEQYF
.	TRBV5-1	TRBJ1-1	CASSFGDREAFF